Detailed here is one TCR beta chain. This clonotype has more than one count but fewer than ten. Its recognized antigen is unknown. No clone much larger than this one lies a single base away; base qualities are absent. This record belongs to a study of identical twins (dated by TCRdb to the mid-2010s). General notes on the study: To test whether fetal clonotypes persist, the study used deep sequencing on TCR alpha and beta repertoires from monozygotic twins, unrelated adults of various ages, and cord blood. To rule out contamination, replicate twin experiments were performed at different times with different library preparation protocols. What the work shows at the level of the full study, not this receptor alone: In beta out-of-frame sequences, excess twin sharing was weaker, because having fewer shared sequences lowered the signal-to-noise ratio. Abundant cord blood beta clonotypes had fewer insertions, young adult naive repertoires showed a similar but weaker trend, and memory repertoires showed no such trend. Because the same donors could not be followed over many years, the conclusions depended on cross-sectional statistical analysis. Compared with coincidental sharing between unrelated individuals, an excess of low generation-probability sequences was observed among out-of-frame TCR alpha sequences shared between twins. Zero-insertion analyses could be partly confounded by invariant T cells such as MAIT and iNKT, though diverse VJ usage argued against such confounding for most clonotypes. In monozygotic twins, recombination models systematically underestimated out-of-frame TCR alpha sharing, but the models matched the sharing seen between unrelated individuals.

The library was produced with 5' RACE. Sequenced using an Illumina HiSeq 2000. A universal primer binding site was added through template switching, and the final cDNA carried a unique molecular identifier so that TCR cDNA molecules could be counted accurately. Specific primers in the conserved constant-segment region were used to synthesize first-strand cDNA for TCR alpha and beta chains. To control for contamination, each cDNA library was double barcoded with a SMART-Mk sample barcode plus Illumina barcodes. TruSeq adapter sequences along with Illumina sample barcodes were introduced in two successive PCR steps. TCR alpha and beta cDNA libraries were sequenced on the Illumina HiSeq platform with custom primers. On the study's bioinformatics: MiGEC processed the raw reads to extract unique molecular identifiers, while MiXCR was used to determine the CDR3 positions. Recombination models were inferred per individual with the repgenHMM and IGoR tools using an EM algorithm. Shared clonotype analysis was performed with the tcR package in R, normalizing sharing by the product of cloneset sizes. Out-of-frame nonproductive sequences were analyzed to study raw recombination free of thymic and clonal selection effects. Using fastp trimming at Q25 and MiXCR clonotype assembly, TCRdb reanalyzed the public sequencing data and kept in-frame beta chains. Rows with a matching CDR3 protein are joined into one entry that keeps the most common DNA and genes. These V and J calls originate from TCRdb's pipeline instead of the authors' own analysis. This sample comprises about 150,000 distinct CDR3 sequences, under 4.5% of them detected only once. In total, the top ten clones hold 8.1% of the sample.

V drops 5 bases and J drops 3 bases, leaving 10 bases in between. The CDR3 holds 13 amino acids from the cysteine to the phenylalanine. The DNA shown is the 39-base CDR3, in frame from base 1. Per the germline V gene (reference sequence), LNHNV is the CDR1 and YYDKDF is the CDR2. Every donor was a healthy Caucasian. Miltenyi CD45RO+ enrichment and human naive T-cell isolation kits were used to isolate memory (CD45RO+) and naive T cells from PBMC. Material for sequencing was memory T cells sorted from blood. The cell subset or site label corresponds to: CD45RO+ enriched T cells. This sequence originates from a man aged 18 to 29 in good health. The chain was built from TRBV15 and TRBJ1-1; no D gene can be assigned with confidence. The bases are TGTGCCACCAGCGCTAATTTTTACACTGAAGCTTTCTTT. This sequence encodes CATSANFYTEAFF.